The entry that follows covers one T cell receptor (beta chain) sequence. This CDR3 spans 16 amino acids. The junction had 8 bases not matched to a gene; V was cut back by 0 bases and J by 8 bases. The germline V gene has CDR1 MGHRA and CDR2 YSYEKL. Assay used: immunoSEQ multiplex PCR; TCRdb lists only in-frame clones, some missing. Among approximately 12,000 clones listed, roughly 92% were seen once. The entry originates in a study of technical replicates of blood from several donors. The receptor comes from a human donor in good health. The rearrangement joins TRBV4-1 to TRBJ2-1; 9 positions match TRBD2. The sequenced sample was PBMCs. CDR3 amino acids: CASSQDPFSGSYEQFF. CDR3 DNA sequence: TGCGCCAGCAGCCAAGATCCGTTTAGCGGGAGCTATGAGCAGTTCTTC.